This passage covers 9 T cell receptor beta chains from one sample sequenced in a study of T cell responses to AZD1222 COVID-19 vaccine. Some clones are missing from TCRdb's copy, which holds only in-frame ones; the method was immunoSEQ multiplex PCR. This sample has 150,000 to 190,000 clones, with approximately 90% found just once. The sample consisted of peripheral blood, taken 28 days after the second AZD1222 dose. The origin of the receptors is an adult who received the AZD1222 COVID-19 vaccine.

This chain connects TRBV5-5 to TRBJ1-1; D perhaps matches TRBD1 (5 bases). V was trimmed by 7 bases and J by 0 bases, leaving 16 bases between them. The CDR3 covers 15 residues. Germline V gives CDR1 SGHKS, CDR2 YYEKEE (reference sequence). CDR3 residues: CASRGYTDMNTEAFF. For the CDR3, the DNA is TGTGCCAGCCGGGGGTATACAGACATGAACACTGAAGCTTTCTTT.

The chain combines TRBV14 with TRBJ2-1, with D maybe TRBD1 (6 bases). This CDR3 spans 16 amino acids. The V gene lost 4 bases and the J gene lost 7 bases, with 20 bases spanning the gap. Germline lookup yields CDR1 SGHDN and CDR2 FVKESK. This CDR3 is CASSRLGTLEWNEQFF. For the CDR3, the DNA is TGTGCCAGCAGCCGATTAGGGACACTCGAATGGAATGAGCAGTTCTTC.

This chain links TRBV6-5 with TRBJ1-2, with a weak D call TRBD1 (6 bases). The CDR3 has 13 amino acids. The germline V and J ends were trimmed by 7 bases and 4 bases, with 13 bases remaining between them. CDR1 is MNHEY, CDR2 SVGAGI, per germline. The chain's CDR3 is CASMTGAGYGYTF. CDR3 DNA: TGTGCCAGCATGACAGGCGCTGGCTATGGCTACACCTTC.

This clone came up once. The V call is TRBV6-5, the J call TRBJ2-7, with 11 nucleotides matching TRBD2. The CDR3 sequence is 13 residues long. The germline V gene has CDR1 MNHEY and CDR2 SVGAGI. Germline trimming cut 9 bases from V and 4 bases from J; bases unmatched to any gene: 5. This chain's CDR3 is CARILAGDYEQYF. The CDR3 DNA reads TGTGCCAGAATACTAGCGGGAGATTACGAGCAGTACTTC.

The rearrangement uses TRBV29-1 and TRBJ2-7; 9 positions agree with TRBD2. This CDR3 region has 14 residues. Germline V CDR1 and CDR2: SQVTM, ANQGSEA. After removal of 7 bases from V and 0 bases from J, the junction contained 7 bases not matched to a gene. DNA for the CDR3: TGCAGCGCGCGGGGGGGCAGCAGCTCCTACGAGCAGTACTTC. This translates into CSARGGSSSYEQYF.

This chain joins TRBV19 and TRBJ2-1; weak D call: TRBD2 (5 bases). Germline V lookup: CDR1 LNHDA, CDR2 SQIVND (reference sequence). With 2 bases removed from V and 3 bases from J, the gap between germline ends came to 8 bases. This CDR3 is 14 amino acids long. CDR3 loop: CASSINRGYNEQFF. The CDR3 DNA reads TGTGCCAGTAGTATAAATCGGGGCTACAATGAGCAGTTCTTC.

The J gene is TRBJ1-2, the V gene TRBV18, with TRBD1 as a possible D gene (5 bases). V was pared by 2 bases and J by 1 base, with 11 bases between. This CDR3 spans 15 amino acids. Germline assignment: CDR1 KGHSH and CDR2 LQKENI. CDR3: CASSPGTNLNYGYTF. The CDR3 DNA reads TGTGCCAGCTCACCAGGGACTAACCTTAACTATGGCTACACCTTC.

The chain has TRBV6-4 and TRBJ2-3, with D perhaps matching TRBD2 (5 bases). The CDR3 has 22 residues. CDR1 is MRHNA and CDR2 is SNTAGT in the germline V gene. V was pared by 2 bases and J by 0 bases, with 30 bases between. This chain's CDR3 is CASSDSGGLAGARYVSTDTQYF. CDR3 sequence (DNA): TGTGCCAGCAGTGACAGCGGCGGATTAGCTGGAGCCCGATATGTTAGCACAGATACGCAGTATTTT.

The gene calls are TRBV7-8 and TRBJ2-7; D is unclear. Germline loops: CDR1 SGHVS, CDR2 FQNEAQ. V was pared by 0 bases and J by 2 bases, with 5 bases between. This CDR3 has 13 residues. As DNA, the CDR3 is TGTGCCAGCAGCTTAGCGGCGGCCTACGAGCAGTACTTC. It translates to CASSLAAAYEQYF.